This entry lists 22 T cell receptor beta chains sequenced from one sample in a study of cytotoxic CD8 clonotypes in ibrutinib-treated CLL. Using immunoSEQ multiplex PCR, the repertoire was profiled, and TCRdb retains in-frame clones only, with some absent. Of 75,000 to 90,000 clones listed, approximately 87% are singletons. The sample in question was PBMCs, obtained after 24 months of ibrutinib treatment. All receptors come from a human donor with chronic lymphocytic leukemia.

The chain uses TRBV10-3 and TRBJ1-3; D gene unclear. V was clipped by 8 bases and J by 0 bases, with 8 bases between them. CDR1 is ENHRY, CDR2 SYGVKD, per germline. The CDR3 loop spans 13 amino acids. In nucleotides, the CDR3 is TGTGCCATCCGGGCAGACTCTGGAAACACCATATATTTT. Its translation: CAIRADSGNTIYF.

The rearrangement links TRBV7-2 to TRBJ2-7; 10 nucleotides align to TRBD2. The V gene's germline CDR1 is SGHTA and CDR2 FQGNSA. V was pared by 0 bases and J by 1 base, with 6 bases of the junction left unmatched. The CDR3 has 17 residues. The CDR3 sequence is CASSLALGLADSYEQYF. The CDR3 DNA reads TGTGCCAGCAGCTTAGCCCTCGGACTAGCGGATTCCTACGAGCAGTACTTC.

V usage is TRBV4-1 and J usage is TRBJ1-1, with D uncertain. The CDR3 consists of 14 residues. The germline V gene encodes CDR1 MGHRA and CDR2 YSYEKL. V dropped 0 bases and J dropped 3 bases, with 8 bases sitting between them. This chain's CDR3 is CASSQERFYTEAFF. In nucleotides, the CDR3 is TGCGCCAGCAGCCAAGAGAGGTTCTACACTGAAGCTTTCTTT.

The CDR3 sequence is CASSPRDITYEQYF. The CDR3 nucleotides read TGCGCCAGCAGCCCCCGGGACATCACCTACGAGCAGTACTTC. The chain recombines TRBV5-1 with TRBJ2-7, with D maybe TRBD1 (6 bases). Looked up from germline, CDR1 is SGHRS and CDR2 is YFSETQ. This CDR3 has 14 residues. Between the trimmed V and J ends, which lost 4 bases and 2 bases, there was a span of 13 bases.

This clone was detected only a few times. The J gene is TRBJ2-1, the V gene TRBV18; 8 bases are a match to TRBD2. V was pared by 6 bases and J by 6 bases, with 4 bases of the junction left unmatched. The CDR3 extends over 13 amino acids. Germline CDR1 reads KGHSH; CDR2 reads LQKENI. The CDR3 bases are TGTGCCAGCTCGCCCGGGGGGGCCAATGAGCAGTTCTTC. As protein: CASSPGGANEQFF.

This rearrangement joins TRBV28 to TRBJ2-1; 7 nucleotides line up with TRBD2. Germline V lookup: CDR1 MDHEN, CDR2 SYDVKM. The CDR3 is made up of 15 amino acids. Trimming removed 2 bases from V and 3 bases from J; junction bases left unmatched: 4. DNA of the CDR3: TGTGCCAGCAGTTTAGAGCGGGACTACTACAATGAGCAGTTCTTC. The encoded protein is CASSLERDYYNEQFF.

The V call is TRBV11-2, the J call TRBJ2-1; D is uncertain. Germline lookup yields CDR1 SGHAT and CDR2 FQNNGV. V was clipped by 0 bases and J by 1 base, with 10 bases between them. The CDR3 contains 16 residues. Here the CDR3 DNA reads TGTGCCAGCAGCTTAGATCCTTTGGGGTCCTACAATGAGCAGTTCTTC. It codes for CASSLDPLGSYNEQFF.

This clone was seen a handful of times. The chain is built from TRBV6-1 and TRBJ2-7; TRBD1 aligns across 9 bases. V gave up 7 bases and J gave up 2 bases; unmatched junction bases: 6. This CDR3 has 14 amino acids. The germline V gene encodes CDR1 MNHNS and CDR2 SASEGT. CDR3 in amino acids: CASNVDRGTYEQYF. The CDR3 DNA reads TGTGCCAGCAATGTTGACAGGGGGACCTACGAGCAGTACTTC.

The chain recombines TRBV5-1 with TRBJ2-5; 16 nucleotides agree with TRBD2. Trimming removed 3 bases from V and 2 bases from J; junction bases left unmatched: 1. From germline, CDR1 is SGHRS and CDR2 YFSETQ. The CDR3 sequence is 16 residues long. The CDR3 protein is CASSSGLAGGQETQYF. The CDR3 bases are TGCGCCAGCAGCTCGGGACTAGCGGGAGGGCAAGAGACCCAGTACTTC.

The J gene is TRBJ2-7, the V gene TRBV5-1; D uncertain. CDR1 and CDR2 from the germline V gene are SGHRS and YFSETQ. The ends were cut back, 3 bases at V and 3 bases at J, with 16 bases in the middle. This CDR3 has 15 amino acids. As DNA, the CDR3 is TGCGCCAGCAGCTCCGGGCAGAACTATTACTACGAGCAGTACTTC. Amino acids: CASSSGQNYYYEQYF. The variable domain in full, with the rest retrieved from reference TRBV5-1 and TRBJ2-7, is KAGVTQTPRYLIKTRGQQVTLSCSPISGHRSVSWYQQTPGQGLQFLFEYFSETQRNKGNFPGRFSGRQFSNSRSEMNVSTLELGDSALYLCASSSGQNYYYEQYFGPGTRLTVT.

The rearrangement uses TRBV6-5 and TRBJ1-2; 7 bases agree with TRBD1. This CDR3 spans 13 amino acids. V gave up 6 bases and J gave up 7 bases; unmatched junction bases: 8. Germline loops: CDR1 MNHEY, CDR2 SVGAGI. CDR3 in DNA: TGTGCCAGCAGAAGAGGACAGGCGGGTGGCTACACCTTC. Its translation: CASRRGQAGGYTF.

This clone was seen once. The genes are TRBV4-3 and TRBJ2-5; possibly TRBD1 for D (5 bases). The J call may be incorrect, as the DNA end agrees better with TRBJ2-7. Per germline, CDR1 LGHNA and CDR2 YSLEER. The CDR3 is 15 residues long. Here the CDR3 reads CASSLRDSLGYEQYF. CDR3 coding DNA: TGCGCCAGCAGCCTGCGTGACAGCCTGGGCTACGAGCAGTACTTC.

The chain carries TRBV6-5 and TRBJ1-2; D is unresolved. Trimming cost V 4 bases and J 4 bases, with 7 bases left between them. Germline V gives CDR1 MNHEY, CDR2 SVGAGI. This CDR3 has 12 amino acids. CDR3 nucleotides: TGTGCCAGCAGTTTCCGGGGCTATGGCTACACCTTC. Protein: CASSFRGYGYTF.

The chain couples TRBV7-9 to TRBJ1-5; 11 bases are shared with TRBD1. V lost 4 bases to trimming and J lost 6 bases; unmatched junction nucleotides: 8. The V gene's germline CDR1 is SEHNR and CDR2 FQNEAQ (reference sequence). CDR3 length equals 16 residues. CDR3 sequence: CASSSGQGAFGQPQHF. The DNA of the CDR3 is TGTGCCAGCAGCTCCGGACAGGGGGCGTTCGGTCAGCCCCAGCATTTT.

The rearrangement links TRBV11-3 to TRBJ2-3, with TRBD1 matching over 7 bases. J gave up 3 bases and V 5 bases, and 11 bases lay outside the gene matches. Germline V lookup: CDR1 SGHNT, CDR2 YENEEA. This CDR3 is 16 amino acids long. The DNA of the CDR3 is TGTGCCAGCAGCACAGGAAAAGGGGGCGTGACAGATACGCAGTATTTT. It is translated as CASSTGKGGVTDTQYF.

This chain links TRBV7-2 with TRBJ2-4, with TRBD2 matching over 9 bases. Germline values: CDR1 SGHTA, CDR2 FQGNSA. V lost 1 base to trimming and J lost 7 bases; unmatched junction nucleotides: 8. CDR3 size: 16 residues. The CDR3 sequence is CASSLVSGSRENIQYF. CDR3 DNA sequence: TGTGCCAGCAGCTTAGTTAGCGGGAGCAGGGAGAACATTCAGTACTTC.

This chain joins TRBV7-9 and TRBJ2-5; tentatively, D is TRBD1 (6 bases). V gave up 5 bases and J gave up 5 bases, with 12 bases separating them. Per germline, CDR1 SEHNR and CDR2 FQNEAQ (reference sequence). The CDR3 has 13 amino acids. CDR3 nucleotides: TGTGCCAGCAGCCAAAACAGGGTTGAGACCCAGTACTTC. It encodes CASSQNRVETQYF. Full variable domain (missing parts from reference TRBV7-9 and TRBJ2-5): DTGVSQNPRHKITKRGQNVTFRCDPISEHNRLYWYRQTLGQGPEFLTYFQNEAQLEKSRLLSDRFSAERPKGSFSTLEIQRTEQGDSAMYLCASSQNRVETQYFGPGTRLLVL.

The chain combines TRBV7-2 with TRBJ2-5; no reliable D call. V lost 7 bases to trimming and J lost 5 bases, with 14 bases between them. Germline CDR1 and CDR2: SGHTA and FQGNSA. The CDR3 covers 13 residues. The CDR3 DNA reads TGTGCCAGCACCCCTCCAAACGGGGAGACCCAGTACTTC. Protein product: CASTPPNGETQYF.

The chain recombines TRBV6-1 with TRBJ1-4; D gene ambiguous. The CDR3 runs to 15 residues. Trimming removed 3 bases at V and 8 bases at J, with 16 bases between. CDR1 is MNHNS, CDR2 SASEGT, per germline. For the CDR3, the DNA is TGTGCCAGCAGTGACCGGGGTGTTGCGGAAGAAAAACTGTTTTTT. It is translated as CASSDRGVAEEKLFF.

The chain's CDR3 is CASSLGTRETQYF. DNA for the CDR3: TGTGCCAGCAGCTTGGGGACCAGGGAGACCCAGTACTTC. The genes are TRBV5-5 and TRBJ2-5; no definite D call. Trimming shortened V by 0 bases and J by 5 bases, and 8 bases separated the two germline ends. In germline, CDR1 is SGHKS, CDR2 YYEKEE (reference sequence). CDR3 size: 13 residues. The full variable domain, rest sourced from reference TRBV5-5 and TRBJ2-5, is DAGVTQSPTHLIKTRGQQVTLRCSPISGHKSVSWYQQVLGQGPQFIFQYYEKEERGRGNFPDRFSARQFPNYSSELNVNALLLGDSALYLCASSLGTRETQYFGPGTRLLVL.

J is TRBJ2-7 and V is TRBV6-1; 7 bases map to TRBD1. Germline assignment: CDR1 MNHNS and CDR2 SASEGT. CDR3 length equals 14 residues. The V segment lost 4 bases and the J segment 6 bases; nucleotides outside the gene matches: 9. CDR3 loop: CASSATQGLSEQYF. CDR3 in DNA: TGTGCCAGCAGTGCCACACAGGGGTTGAGCGAGCAGTACTTC.

The chain combines TRBV7-7 with TRBJ2-5, with 15 positions matching TRBD2. The CDR3 contains 17 residues. V gave up 5 bases and J gave up 5 bases; unmatched junction bases: 9. From germline, CDR1 is SSHAT and CDR2 FNYEAQ (reference sequence). CDR3 in DNA: TGTGCCAGCAGCCAGGGGACTAGCGGGAGGTTTCTGGAGACCCAGTACTTC. It codes for CASSQGTSGRFLETQYF.